Below are 6 T cell receptor beta chains sequenced from a single sample in a study of blood T cell repertoires in COVID-19. Sequencing was performed with immunoSEQ multiplex PCR; in TCRdb, only in-frame clones are kept and a portion is missing. The sample holds a few hundred thousand clones, approximately 83% seen once. Sequenced: PBMCs or T cells enriched from blood (not recorded which). These receptors were collected from a woman in her thirties or forties with acute COVID-19.

This chain links TRBV7-9 with TRBJ2-1; 12 bases map to TRBD1. V lost 5 bases to trimming and J lost 5 bases; unmatched junction nucleotides: 4. CDR3 size: 15 residues. Germline V lookup: CDR1 SEHNR, CDR2 FQNEAQ (reference sequence). The CDR3 reads CASSQGQGANNEQFF. The CDR3 bases are TGTGCCAGCAGCCAGGGACAGGGGGCTAACAATGAGCAGTTCTTC.

The gene calls are TRBV4-2 and TRBJ2-2; D is possibly TRBD1 (5 bases). CDR3 length equals 17 residues. V lost 1 base to trimming and J lost 5 bases, with 17 bases between them. Germline assignment: CDR1 LGHNA and CDR2 YNFKEQ. The CDR3 here is CASSQAPGGKGTGELFF. The CDR3 nucleotides are TGTGCCAGCAGCCAAGCCCCGGGTGGAAAGGGGACCGGGGAGCTGTTTTTT.

CDR3 amino acids: CASSLQGLYGYTF. CDR3 DNA sequence: TGTGCCAGCTCACTACAGGGTCTGTATGGCTACACCTTC. The rearrangement uses TRBV18 and TRBJ1-2, with D possibly matching TRBD1 (6 bases). The V end lost 4 bases, the J end lost 5 bases, and 11 bases lay between the germline ends. CDR1 and CDR2 (germline): KGHSH, LQKENI. This CDR3 contains 13 residues.

The chain links TRBV10-1 to TRBJ2-5, with TRBD1 matching 10 bases. Per the germline V gene, CDR1 is WNHNN and CDR2 is SYGVQD (reference sequence). J lost 1 base, V lost 3 bases, and 5 bases had no gene match. This CDR3 has 16 amino acids. The CDR3 loop reads CASSDGWTGGQETQYF. The CDR3, as DNA: TGCGCCAGCAGTGATGGTTGGACAGGGGGCCAAGAGACCCAGTACTTC.

The CDR3 coding sequence is TGCGCCAGCAGCAACTTCTACGAGCAGTACTTC. Protein sequence: CASSNFYEQYF. This sequence joins TRBV4-1 and TRBJ2-7; unclear D gene. Germline lookup yields CDR1 MGHRA and CDR2 YSYEKL. CDR3 length: 11 residues. V was clipped by 5 bases and J by 3 bases, with 5 bases between them.

The V call is TRBV18, the J call TRBJ2-7; 7 bases fit TRBD1. Germline values: CDR1 KGHSH, CDR2 LQKENI. The CDR3 is made up of 16 amino acids. The V and J ends lost 6 bases and 7 bases, in that order; junction bases with no gene match: 18. CDR3 loop: CASSLGQDSPWGEQYF. The DNA for the CDR3 is TGTGCCAGCTCTCTCGGACAGGACTCTCCCTGGGGGGAGCAGTACTTC.